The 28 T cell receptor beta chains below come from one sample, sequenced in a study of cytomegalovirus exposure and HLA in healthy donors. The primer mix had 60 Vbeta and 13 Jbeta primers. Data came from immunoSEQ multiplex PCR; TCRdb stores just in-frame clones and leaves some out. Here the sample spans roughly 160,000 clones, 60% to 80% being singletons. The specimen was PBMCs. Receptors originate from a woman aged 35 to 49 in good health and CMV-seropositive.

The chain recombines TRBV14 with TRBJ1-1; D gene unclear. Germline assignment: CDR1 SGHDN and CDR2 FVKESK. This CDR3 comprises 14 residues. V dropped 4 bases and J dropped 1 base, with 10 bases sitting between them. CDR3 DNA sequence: TGTGCCAGCAGCCCCCCGGTGTGGAACACTGAAGCTTTCTTT. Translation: CASSPPVWNTEAFF. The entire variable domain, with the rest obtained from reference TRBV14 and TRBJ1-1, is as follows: EAGVTQFPSHSVIEKGQTVTLRCDPISGHDNLYWYRRVMGKEIKFLLHFVKESKQDESGMPNNRFLAERTGGTYSTLKVQPAELEDSGVYFCASSPPVWNTEAFFGQGTRLTVV.

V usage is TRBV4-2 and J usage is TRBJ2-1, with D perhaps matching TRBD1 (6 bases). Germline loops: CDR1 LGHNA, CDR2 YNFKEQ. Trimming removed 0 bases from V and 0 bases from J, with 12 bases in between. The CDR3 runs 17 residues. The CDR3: CASSQDRRTDSYNEQFF. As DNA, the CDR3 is TGTGCCAGCAGCCAAGACAGACGGACAGACTCCTACAATGAGCAGTTCTTC.

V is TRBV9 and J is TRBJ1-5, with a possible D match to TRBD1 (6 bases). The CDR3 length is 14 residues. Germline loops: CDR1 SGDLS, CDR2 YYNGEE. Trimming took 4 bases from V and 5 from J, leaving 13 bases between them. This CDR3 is CASSIGTSDQPQHF. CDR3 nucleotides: TGTGCCAGCAGCATCGGGACATCAGATCAGCCCCAGCATTTT.

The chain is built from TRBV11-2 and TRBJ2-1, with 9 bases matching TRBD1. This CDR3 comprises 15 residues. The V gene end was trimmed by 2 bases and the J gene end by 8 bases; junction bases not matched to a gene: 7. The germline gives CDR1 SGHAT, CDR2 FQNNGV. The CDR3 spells CASSLITGGIDEQFF. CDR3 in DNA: TGTGCCAGCAGCTTAATTACAGGGGGCATCGATGAGCAGTTCTTC.

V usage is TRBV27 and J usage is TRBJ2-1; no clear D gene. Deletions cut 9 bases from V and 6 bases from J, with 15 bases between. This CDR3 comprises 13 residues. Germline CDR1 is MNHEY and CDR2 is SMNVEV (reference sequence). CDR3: CASRPGGFNEQFF. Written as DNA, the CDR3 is TGTGCCAGTCGACCGGGTGGGTTCAATGAGCAGTTCTTC.

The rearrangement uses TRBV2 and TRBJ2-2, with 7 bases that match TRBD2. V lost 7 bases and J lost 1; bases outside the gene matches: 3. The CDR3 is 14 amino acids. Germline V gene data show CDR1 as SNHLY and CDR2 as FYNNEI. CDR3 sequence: CASTRGVNTGELFF. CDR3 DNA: TGTGCCAGCACCCGGGGGGTGAACACCGGGGAGCTGTTTTTT.

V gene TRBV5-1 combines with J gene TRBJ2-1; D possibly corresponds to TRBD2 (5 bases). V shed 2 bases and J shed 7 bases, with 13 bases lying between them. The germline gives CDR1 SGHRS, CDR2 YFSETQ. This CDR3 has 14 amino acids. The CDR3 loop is CASSFSAGGNEQFF. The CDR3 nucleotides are TGCGCCAGCAGCTTTTCTGCTGGAGGTAATGAGCAGTTCTTC.

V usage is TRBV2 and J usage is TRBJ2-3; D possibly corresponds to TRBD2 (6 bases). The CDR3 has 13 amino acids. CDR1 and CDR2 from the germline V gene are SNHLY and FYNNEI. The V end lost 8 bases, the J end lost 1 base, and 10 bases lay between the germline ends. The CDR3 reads CASRREGTDTQYF. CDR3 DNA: TGTGCCAGCCGTAGGGAGGGCACAGATACGCAGTATTTT.

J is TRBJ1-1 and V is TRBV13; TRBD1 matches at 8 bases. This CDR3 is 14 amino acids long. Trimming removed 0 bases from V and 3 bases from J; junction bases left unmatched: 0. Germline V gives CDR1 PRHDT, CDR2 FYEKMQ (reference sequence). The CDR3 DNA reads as TGTGCCAGCAGCTTAGGGACAGGGGACACTGAAGCTTTCTTT. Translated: CASSLGTGDTEAFF.

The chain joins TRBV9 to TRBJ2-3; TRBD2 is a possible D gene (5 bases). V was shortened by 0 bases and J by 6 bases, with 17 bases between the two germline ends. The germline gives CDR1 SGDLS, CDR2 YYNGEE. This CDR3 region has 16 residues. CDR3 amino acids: CASSVGLAQTVDTQYF. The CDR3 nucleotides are TGTGCCAGCAGCGTAGGTTTAGCGCAAACCGTGGATACGCAGTATTTT. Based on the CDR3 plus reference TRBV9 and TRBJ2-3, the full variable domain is DSGVTQTPKHLITATGQRVTLRCSPRSGDLSVYWYQQSLDQGLQFLIQYYNGEERAKGNILERFSAQQFPDLHSELNLSSLELGDSALYFCASSVGLAQTVDTQYFGPGTRLTVL.

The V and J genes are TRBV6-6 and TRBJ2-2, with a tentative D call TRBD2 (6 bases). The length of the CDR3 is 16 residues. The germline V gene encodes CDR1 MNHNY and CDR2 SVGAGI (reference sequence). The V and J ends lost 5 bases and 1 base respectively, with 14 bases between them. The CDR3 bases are TGTGCCAGCAGTACTCGTCGGGGAGGGAACACCGGGGAGCTGTTTTTT. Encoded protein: CASSTRRGGNTGELFF.

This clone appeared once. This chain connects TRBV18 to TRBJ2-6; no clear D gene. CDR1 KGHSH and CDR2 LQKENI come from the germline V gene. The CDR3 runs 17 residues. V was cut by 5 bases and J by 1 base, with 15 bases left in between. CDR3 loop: CASSSVTVLSGANVLTF. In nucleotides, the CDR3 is TGTGCCAGCTCATCCGTAACAGTTTTATCTGGGGCCAACGTCCTGACTTTC.

The CDR3 DNA is TGTGCCAGCAGCTTAGTAGAGGGTAGTCAGCCCCAGCATTTT. The encoded protein is CASSLVEGSQPQHF. The chain couples TRBV7-8 to TRBJ1-5; no definite D call. Germline assignment: CDR1 SGHVS and CDR2 FQNEAQ. V was pared by 1 base and J by 6 bases, with 10 bases between. CDR3 length: 14 residues.

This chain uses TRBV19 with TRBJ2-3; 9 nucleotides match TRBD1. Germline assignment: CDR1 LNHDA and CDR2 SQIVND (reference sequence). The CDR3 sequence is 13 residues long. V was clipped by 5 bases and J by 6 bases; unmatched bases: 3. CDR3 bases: TGTGCCAGTAGTTCCGGACAGGGGGATACGCAGTATTTT. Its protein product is CASSSGQGDTQYF.

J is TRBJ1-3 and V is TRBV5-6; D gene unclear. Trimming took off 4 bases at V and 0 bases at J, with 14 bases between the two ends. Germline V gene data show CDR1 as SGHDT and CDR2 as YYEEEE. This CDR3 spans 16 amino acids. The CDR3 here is CASSAFYSSSGNTIYF. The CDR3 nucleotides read TGTGCCAGCAGCGCGTTCTATTCTAGCTCTGGAAACACCATATATTTT.

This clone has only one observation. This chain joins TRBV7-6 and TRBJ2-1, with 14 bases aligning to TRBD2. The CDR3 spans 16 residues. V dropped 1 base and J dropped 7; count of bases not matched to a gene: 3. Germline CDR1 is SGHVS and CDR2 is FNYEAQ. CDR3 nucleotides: TGTGCCAGCAGCTTAGTTGGGACTAGCGGGAGTAATGAGCAGTTCTTC. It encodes CASSLVGTSGSNEQFF.

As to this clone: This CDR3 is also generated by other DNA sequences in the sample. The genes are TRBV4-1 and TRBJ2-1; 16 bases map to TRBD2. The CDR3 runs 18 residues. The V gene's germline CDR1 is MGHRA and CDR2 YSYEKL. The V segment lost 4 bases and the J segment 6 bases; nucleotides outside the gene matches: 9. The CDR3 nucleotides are TGCGCCAGCAGCCCGGGACTAGCGGGAGGGAAAGAAGGCAATGAGCAGTTCTTC. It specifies CASSPGLAGGKEGNEQFF.

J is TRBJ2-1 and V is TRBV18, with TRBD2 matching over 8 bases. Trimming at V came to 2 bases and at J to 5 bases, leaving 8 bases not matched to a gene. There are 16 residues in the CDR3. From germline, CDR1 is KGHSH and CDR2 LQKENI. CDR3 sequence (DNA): TGTGCCAGCTCACCAATTGGTAGCGGGAAGAACAATGAGCAGTTCTTC. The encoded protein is CASSPIGSGKNNEQFF.

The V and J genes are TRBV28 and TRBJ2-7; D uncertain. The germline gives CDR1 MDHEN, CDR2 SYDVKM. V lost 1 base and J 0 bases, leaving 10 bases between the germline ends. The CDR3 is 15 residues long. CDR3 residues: CASSLSALSSYEQYF. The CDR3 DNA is TGTGCCAGCAGTTTATCCGCATTGAGCTCCTACGAGCAGTACTTC.

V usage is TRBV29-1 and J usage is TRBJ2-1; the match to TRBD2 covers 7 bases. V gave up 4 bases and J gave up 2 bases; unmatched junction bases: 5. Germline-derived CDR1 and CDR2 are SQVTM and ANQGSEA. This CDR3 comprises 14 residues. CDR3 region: CSVASGITYNEQFF. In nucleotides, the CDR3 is TGCAGCGTTGCAAGCGGGATTACCTACAATGAGCAGTTCTTC.

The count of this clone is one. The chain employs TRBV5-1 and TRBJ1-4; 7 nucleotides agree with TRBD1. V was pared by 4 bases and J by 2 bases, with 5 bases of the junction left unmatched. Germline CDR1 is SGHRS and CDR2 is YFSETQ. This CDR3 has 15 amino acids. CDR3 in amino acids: CASSMQGGTNEKLFF. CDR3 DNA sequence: TGCGCCAGCAGCATGCAGGGGGGCACTAATGAAAAACTGTTTTTT.

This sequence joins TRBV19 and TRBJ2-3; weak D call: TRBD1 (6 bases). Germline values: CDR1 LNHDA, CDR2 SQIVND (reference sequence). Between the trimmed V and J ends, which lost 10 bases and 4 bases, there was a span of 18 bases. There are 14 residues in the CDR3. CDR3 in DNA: TGTGCCATAAACAGGGAGTCTTTAGCAGATACGCAGTATTTT. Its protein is CAINRESLADTQYF.

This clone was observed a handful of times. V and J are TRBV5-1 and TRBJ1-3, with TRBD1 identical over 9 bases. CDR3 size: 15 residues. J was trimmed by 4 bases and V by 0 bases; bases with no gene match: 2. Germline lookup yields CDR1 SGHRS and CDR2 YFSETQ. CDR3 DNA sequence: TGCGCCAGCAGCTTGGGGGACAGGGTCGGAAACACCATATATTTT. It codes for CASSLGDRVGNTIYF.

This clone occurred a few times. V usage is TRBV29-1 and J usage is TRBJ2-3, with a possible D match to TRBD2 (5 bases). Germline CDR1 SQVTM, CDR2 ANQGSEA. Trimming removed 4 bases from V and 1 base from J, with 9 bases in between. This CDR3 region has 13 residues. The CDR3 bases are TGCAGCGTTGTCGAGGGCGGCACAGATACGCAGTATTTT. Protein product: CSVVEGGTDTQYF.

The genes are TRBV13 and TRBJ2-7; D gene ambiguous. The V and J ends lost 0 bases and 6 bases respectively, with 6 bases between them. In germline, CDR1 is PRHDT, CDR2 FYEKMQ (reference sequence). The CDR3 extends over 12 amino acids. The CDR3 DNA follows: TGTGCCAGCAGCTTAGGAAGCCCCGAGCAGTACTTC. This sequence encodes CASSLGSPEQYF. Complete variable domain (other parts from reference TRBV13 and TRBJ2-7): AAGVIQSPRHLIKEKRETATLKCYPIPRHDTVYWYQQGPGQDPQFLISFYEKMQSDKGSIPDRFSAQQFSDYHSELNMSSLELGDSALYFCASSLGSPEQYFGPGTRLTVT.

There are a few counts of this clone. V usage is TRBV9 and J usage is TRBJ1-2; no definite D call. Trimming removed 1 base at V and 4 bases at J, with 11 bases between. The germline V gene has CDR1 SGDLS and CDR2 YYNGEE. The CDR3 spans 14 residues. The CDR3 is CASSVNVYPYGYTF. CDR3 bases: TGTGCCAGCAGCGTAAATGTCTATCCCTATGGCTACACCTTC.

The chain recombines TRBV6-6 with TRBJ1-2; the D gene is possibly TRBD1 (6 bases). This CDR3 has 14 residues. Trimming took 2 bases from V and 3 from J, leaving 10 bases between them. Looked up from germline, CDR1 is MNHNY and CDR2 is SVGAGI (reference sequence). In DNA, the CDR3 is TGTGCCAGCAGTTACCCGACAGGCCACTATGGCTACACCTTC. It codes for CASSYPTGHYGYTF.

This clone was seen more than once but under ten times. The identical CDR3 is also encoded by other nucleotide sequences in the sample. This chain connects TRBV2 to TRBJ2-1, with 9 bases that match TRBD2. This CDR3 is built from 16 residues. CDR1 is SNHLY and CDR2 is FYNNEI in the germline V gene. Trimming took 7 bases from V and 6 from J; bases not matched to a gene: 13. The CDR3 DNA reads TGTGCCAGCACCCGACGGGCGGGAGGGCCTAGCAATGAGCAGTTCTTC. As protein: CASTRRAGGPSNEQFF.